These T cell receptor beta chains were read from a single sample in a study of shared clonotypes between healthy human individuals. Repertoires were generated with immunoSEQ multiplex PCR, while TCRdb's copy carries only in-frame clones and drops some. The sample has millions of clones; 93% are singletons. The sequencing sample was made of naive CD4+ T cells from PBMCs. All receptors come from a man between 18 and 29 years old in good health. Some clones in this sample may be carry-over from other donors' samples. Each CDR3 is given with its conserved first and last residue. Fields, in order: clone size, J gene, D gene, V gene, CDR3 DNA, CDR3 protein. The D gene is left open where the match is weak. Not all rows give a size; the values are once, few, many and, for expanded clones, a class.

.,TRBJ2-7,.,TRBV5-1,TGCGCCAGCAGCTTGAGTCGTATAACAAACGACGAGCAGTACTTC,CASSLSRITNDEQYF
.,TRBJ2-1,.,TRBV5-1,TGCGCCAGCACCCTCCCGACGGGGGCTGATGAGCAGTTCTTC,CASTLPTGADEQFF
once,TRBJ2-7,TRBD2,TRBV6-4,TGTGCCAGCTCGTCCCCTAGCGGGACTCCCCCAACTAGCTCCTACGAGCAGTACTTC,CASSSPSGTPPTSSYEQYF
.,TRBJ2-3,TRBD2,TRBV15,TGTGCCACCAGCAGAGATCGAGATGGCGGGAGAGGCCACACAGATACGCAGTATTTT,CATSRDRDGGRGHTDTQYF
.,TRBJ2-7,TRBD2,TRBV7-6,TGTGCCAGCAGACGGACTAGCGGGAGTTCCTACGAGCAGTACTTC,CASRRTSGSSYEQYF
.,TRBJ2-2,.,TRBV2,TGTGCCAGCAGTGAAGCGCTTAGGAGAGCCGGGGAGCTGTTTTTT,CASSEALRRAGELFF
few,TRBJ1-5,.,TRBV5-1,TGCGCCAGCAGCTCGACGACAGATCAGCCCCAGCATTTT,CASSSTTDQPQHF
.,TRBJ2-2,TRBD2,TRBV7-7,TGTGCCAGCAGCTCCGGACTAGCGGGAGAAGGGGAGCTGTTTTTT,CASSSGLAGEGELFF
.,TRBJ1-4,TRBD1,TRBV28,TGTGCCAGCAGCCCTGGACAGGCTCATGAAAAACTGTTTTTT,CASSPGQAHEKLFF
.,TRBJ1-1,.,TRBV18,TGTGCCAGCTCACCCGGGTTGAACACTGAAGCTTTCTTT,CASSPGLNTEAFF
.,TRBJ2-1,TRBD2,TRBV5-1,TGCGCCAGCAGTCGACTAGCAGGAAAGGACAATGAGCAGTTCTTC,CASSRLAGKDNEQFF
.,TRBJ1-1,.,TRBV6-5,TGTGCCAGCTATCTGGGCACGAACACTGAAGCTTTCTTT,CASYLGTNTEAFF
.,TRBJ1-1,.,TRBV7-2,TGTGCCAGCAGCTTAACTCCGGACAGTTTAAGAGCTTTCTTT,CASSLTPDSLRAFF
.,TRBJ2-7,.,TRBV4-1,TGCGCCAGCAGCCTCAGCGGGCCGAGCTCCTACGAGCAGTACTTC,CASSLSGPSSYEQYF
.,TRBJ1-2,.,TRBV28,TGTGCCAGCAGTTTATCCCAGGACTATGGCTACACCTTC,CASSLSQDYGYTF
.,TRBJ1-2,.,TRBV5-1,TGCGCCAGCAGCTTGGAAGGGGTAGACGGCTACACCTTC,CASSLEGVDGYTF
.,TRBJ2-1,TRBD2,TRBV28,TGTGCCAGCAGAAAAAGCGGGAGGGGTTCCAATGAGCAGTTCTTC,CASRKSGRGSNEQFF
.,TRBJ2-5,.,TRBV10-1,TGCGCCACCCCAGCCATGGGGGTTATTCAAGAGACCCAGTACTTC,CATPAMGVIQETQYF
.,TRBJ1-5,.,TRBV5-1,TGCGCCAGCAGCTTGGGTGAGGGGTCTAATCAGCCCCAGCATTTT,CASSLGEGSNQPQHF
.,TRBJ2-1,TRBD2,TRBV5-1,TGCGCCAGCAGCGGAGGACTAGCCCCCGATGAGCAGTTCTTC,CASSGGLAPDEQFF
.,TRBJ2-7,.,TRBV30,TGTGCCTGGACCCGCTACTCGGGGCCCTACGAGCAGTACTTC,CAWTRYSGPYEQYF
.,TRBJ2-1,.,TRBV2,TGTGCCAGTCTCTCTGGGACCGAGCGGTTTTACAATGAGCAGTTCTTC,CASLSGTERFYNEQFF
.,TRBJ2-5,TRBD2,TRBV5-1,TGCGCCAGCAGCGTACGGCTAGCGGGAGTGGAGACCCAGTACTTC,CASSVRLAGVETQYF
.,TRBJ2-5,.,TRBV20-1,TGCAGTGCAGTCTTTCAAGAGACCCAGTACTTC,CSAVFQETQYF
once,TRBJ2-7,.,TRBV2,TGTGCCAGCAGGGGGGGAGGAGCGGAAACCCCGACTAGGCAACAGTACTTC,CASRGGGAETPTRQQYF
.,TRBJ2-3,.,TRBV20-1,TGCAGTGCTAGAGTGGGTGATACGCAGTATTTT,CSARVGDTQYF
.,TRBJ1-2,.,TRBV9,TGTGCCAGCAGCGTAGCTTCGGGGGGCGCGGAAAATGGCTACACCTTC,CASSVASGGAENGYTF
.,TRBJ2-7,.,TRBV5-1,TGCGCCAGCAGCCGAGGAACCTCCGACTACGAGCAGTACTTC,CASSRGTSDYEQYF
.,TRBJ2-6,.,TRBV7-9,TGTGCCAGCAGCTGGGAAGGGTTTTCTGGGGCCAACGTCCTGACTTTC,CASSWEGFSGANVLTF
.,TRBJ2-2,TRBD2,TRBV11-1,TGTGCCAGCAGCTCAAAGCGGGAAAACACCGGGGAGCTGTTTTTT,CASSSKRENTGELFF
.,TRBJ2-7,TRBD1,TRBV27,TGTGCCAGCAGTTCGGACAGGTCCCCCTACGAGCAGTACTTC,CASSSDRSPYEQYF
.,TRBJ2-7,TRBD2,TRBV19,TGTGCCAGTACGGGACTAGCGGAGATTGGGATGTACTTC,CASTGLAEIGMYF
.,TRBJ2-5,.,TRBV7-2,TGTGCCAGCAGCTTGGCCGGTCAGACCCAGTACTTC,CASSLAGQTQYF
few,TRBJ1-5,TRBD1,TRBV27,TGTGCCAGCAGTGGACAGGGATTCAATCAGCCCCAGCATTTT,CASSGQGFNQPQHF
.,TRBJ2-1,.,TRBV5-1,TGCGCCAGCAGCTTGGTCCAGAACAATGAGCAGTTCTTC,CASSLVQNNEQFF
.,TRBJ1-1,.,TRBV6-5,TGTGCCAGCAGTTCATTCCTCAGGGGTACTGAAGCTTTCTTT,CASSSFLRGTEAFF
.,TRBJ2-7,TRBD1,TRBV29-1,TGCAGCGTCCAACCCGGGACAGGCCAGAACGAGCAGTACTTC,CSVQPGTGQNEQYF
once,TRBJ2-7,.,TRBV9,TGTGCCAGCAGCGCGCAGGGCGCCTCCTACGAGCAGTACTTC,CASSAQGASYEQYF
.,TRBJ2-3,.,TRBV9,TGTGCCAGCAGCGACGGCGGTCCAGATACGCAGTATTTT,CASSDGGPDTQYF
.,TRBJ2-7,TRBD2,TRBV6-5,TGTGCCAGCAGTTACAGCGGGGGAACCTCCTACGAGCAGTACTTC,CASSYSGGTSYEQYF
.,TRBJ2-7,TRBD2,TRBV28,TGTGCCAGCAGTCCCCGGGGGGGAGGGGCCGGCGAGCAGTACTTC,CASSPRGGGAGEQYF
.,TRBJ2-7,.,TRBV11-2,TGTGCCAGCAGCTTAGTAAGGGGCTCCTACGAGCAGTACTTC,CASSLVRGSYEQYF
once,TRBJ2-5,.,TRBV10-3,TGTGCCACCCAAGTGGGCGGGACGGTTCAAGAGACCCAGTACTTC,CATQVGGTVQETQYF
.,TRBJ1-1,.,TRBV4-1,TGCGCCAGCACTACCTCAATCCCGGGAGCTGAAGCTTTCTTT,CASTTSIPGAEAFF
.,TRBJ1-1,.,TRBV7-8,TGTGCCAGCAGCCCGTGGACAGATTCTACTGAAGCTTTCTTT,CASSPWTDSTEAFF
.,TRBJ1-1,TRBD1,TRBV5-6,TGTGCCAGCAGCCTCCGGGACAGACAGCGGCCTGAAGCTTTCTTT,CASSLRDRQRPEAFF
.,TRBJ2-5,.,TRBV18,TGTGCCAGCTCACCCGGAGGTGTATGGGAGACCCAGTACTTC,CASSPGGVWETQYF
.,TRBJ2-2,.,TRBV29-1,TGCAGCGCAGACGACCCCCCCACCGGGGAGCTGTTTTTT,CSADDPPTGELFF
.,TRBJ2-5,.,TRBV7-6,TGTGCCAGCAGCTTAGACAGACAAGAGACCCAGTACTTC,CASSLDRQETQYF
.,TRBJ1-2,.,TRBV28,TGTGCCAGCAGTCCACGGACAGTCGGCGAAGGTGGCTACACCTTC,CASSPRTVGEGGYTF
.,TRBJ2-7,TRBD1,TRBV28,TGTGCCAGCAGAGACAGGGTTGAGCAGTACTTC,CASRDRVEQYF
.,TRBJ1-5,.,TRBV30,TGTGCCTGGAGTGTAAGCGGACACAGGTATCAGCCCCAGCATTTT,CAWSVSGHRYQPQHF
.,TRBJ2-7,.,TRBV28,TGTGCCAGCACTCCATCACATCGGGCCGGCCACCAGCAGTACTTC,CASTPSHRAGHQQYF
.,TRBJ2-7,.,TRBV5-4,TGTGCCAGCAGCCTGGACGGGTACGAGCAGTACTTC,CASSLDGYEQYF